This TCR beta chain was observed in a study of Ad26.COV2.S vaccination and SARS-CoV-2 variants. Whole-study findings and limits: Among vaccine recipients, spike-specific TCR breadth exceeded that of placebo recipients.

The CDR3 runs to 13 residues. Germline V gene data show CDR1 as MNHEY and CDR2 as SMNVEV (reference sequence). The V and J ends lost 0 bases and 10 bases respectively, with 10 bases between them. Treatment given: roughly 19 received Ad26.COV2.S at low or high dose, single or two shots; roughly 5 received placebo; per-sample allocation not given. Material that was analyzed had been drawn on day 63 after the first vaccine or placebo injection. As regards this clone: Antigen unknown.

This table comes from immunoSEQ multiplex PCR, and its TCRdb copy is limited to in-frame clones, with some not included. The sample lists approximately 450,000 clones, 80% to 95% occurring once. This receptor was identified in a person between 18 and 65 years old who received the Ad26.COV2.S COVID-19 vaccine or a placebo. The sample in question was peripheral blood, obtained in a trial of Ad26.COV2.S vaccine versus placebo. The chain is built from TRBV27 and TRBJ2-1, with a weak D call TRBD2 (5 bases). CDR3 protein: CASSLSRGREQFF. The CDR3 bases are TGTGCCAGCAGTTTATCGAGAGGGCGGGAGCAGTTCTTC.